These T cell receptor beta chains were read from a single sample in a study of cytomegalovirus exposure and HLA in healthy donors. The data were produced by immunoSEQ multiplex PCR, yet TCRdb's version contains in-frame clones alone and is incomplete. The sample lists about 150,000 clones; approximately 85% were seen once. The source material was PBMCs. These receptors were taken from a woman between 18 and 29 years old in good health and CMV-seronegative. The CDR3 runs from the conserved cysteine through the conserved F or W. D genes are given only for firm matches. Clone size is stated in some rows and not others, as once, few, many or a class when expanded.

CDR3aa,CDR3nt,v_gene,j_gene,d_gene,len,abundance
CASRPGATNEKLFF,TGTGCCAGCCGGCCGGGAGCAACTAATGAAAAACTGTTTTTT,TRBV6-1,TRBJ1-4,-,14,once
CATSRDADRPNYGYTF,TGTGCCACCAGCAGAGATGCGGACAGACCTAACTATGGCTACACCTTC,TRBV15,TRBJ1-2,-,16,-
CASSYSIPGAGDGYTF,TGTGCCAGCAGTTACTCGATACCGGGGGCGGGGGATGGCTACACCTTC,TRBV6-5,TRBJ1-2,-,16,-
CACSREGTDTQYF,TGCGCCTGCTCGCGGGAGGGCACAGATACGCAGTATTTT,TRBV5-1,TRBJ2-3,TRBD2,13,once
CASGSSNYEQYF,TGTGCCAGCGGTTCTAGCAACTACGAGCAGTACTTC,TRBV9,TRBJ2-7,-,12,once
CAIGGSNPTDTQYF,TGTGCCATCGGGGGGAGTAATCCCACAGATACGCAGTATTTT,TRBV10-3,TRBJ2-3,-,14,once
CASSVTSGGTYNEQFF,TGTGCCAGCAGTGTAACTAGCGGGGGGACCTACAATGAGCAGTTCTTC,TRBV28,TRBJ2-1,TRBD2,16,-
CASSLGRTSYQDTQYF,TGTGCCAGCAGCTTGGGACGGACTAGTTATCAAGATACGCAGTATTTT,TRBV5-4,TRBJ2-3,TRBD2,16,-
CASSGSRDRGRSPLHF,TGTGCCAGCAGCGGAAGTAGGGACAGGGGTCGATCACCCCTCCACTTT,TRBV21-1,TRBJ1-6,-,16,few
CASSGLAGVYEQYF,TGTGCCAGCAGTGGGCTAGCGGGGGTCTACGAGCAGTACTTC,TRBV2,TRBJ2-7,TRBD2,14,-
CAWSVQLNEKLFF,TGTGCCTGGAGTGTACAGCTGAATGAAAAACTGTTTTTT,TRBV30,TRBJ1-4,-,13,-
CAWSVASGGGDEQYF,TGTGCCTGGAGTGTAGCTAGCGGGGGGGGCGACGAGCAGTACTTC,TRBV30,TRBJ2-7,TRBD2,15,-
CASSLGGRAYEQYF,TGTGCCAGCAGCTTAGGCGGGAGGGCCTACGAGCAGTACTTC,TRBV7-6,TRBJ2-7,TRBD2,14,-
CASSLGGGANQPQHF,TGCGCCAGCAGCTTGGGAGGAGGGGCCAATCAGCCCCAGCATTTT,TRBV5-1,TRBJ1-5,-,15,once
CASSRGLDEQYF,TGTGCCAGCAGCCGGGGACTGGACGAGCAGTACTTC,TRBV7-6,TRBJ2-7,-,12,-
CASSIYQGAGINEQFF,TGTGCCAGTAGTATCTATCAGGGGGCAGGGATAAATGAGCAGTTCTTC,TRBV19,TRBJ2-1,TRBD1,16,-
CASSQPARGGPHQETQYF,TGTGCCAGCAGCCAGCCGGCCCGCGGGGGGCCACACCAAGAGACCCAGTACTTC,TRBV4-2,TRBJ2-5,TRBD2,18,-
CATGRQGAGGYTF,TGTGCCACGGGACGCCAGGGGGCCGGAGGCTACACCTTC,TRBV28,TRBJ1-2,TRBD1,13,-
CASSWRVLGKLFF,TGTGCCAGCAGCTGGAGGGTATTGGGAAAACTGTTTTTT,TRBV5-8,TRBJ1-4,-,13,few
CSVGLAGGDSYNEQFF,TGCAGCGTTGGATTGGCGGGGGGAGACTCCTACAATGAGCAGTTCTTC,TRBV29-1,TRBJ2-1,TRBD2,16,-
CASRNSGGYTGELFF,TGTGCCAGCAGAAATTCAGGGGGCTACACCGGGGAGCTGTTTTTT,TRBV7-9,TRBJ2-2,TRBD1,15,-
CASSWDTEQYF,TGTGCCAGCAGTTGGGACACCGAGCAGTACTTC,TRBV28,TRBJ2-7,-,11,-
CASSPAGQATGELFF,TGCGCCAGCAGCCCGGCGGGACAGGCCACCGGGGAGCTGTTTTTT,TRBV5-1,TRBJ2-2,TRBD1,15,few
CASSLSGQGSSNQPQHF,TGTGCCAGCAGTTTATCCGGACAGGGGTCGAGCAATCAGCCCCAGCATTTT,TRBV28,TRBJ1-5,TRBD1,17,-
CASRAGGTEAFF,TGTGCCAGCAGAGCAGGGGGCACTGAAGCTTTCTTT,TRBV28,TRBJ1-1,TRBD1,12,-
CASSLLRSSSTDTQYF,TGTGCCAGCAGTTTACTGCGGTCTTCTAGCACAGATACGCAGTATTTT,TRBV27,TRBJ2-3,-,16,-
CASSLSEEKTTYEQYF,TGCGCCAGCAGCTTGTCTGAGGAAAAAACCACCTACGAGCAGTACTTC,TRBV5-1,TRBJ2-7,-,16,-
CASSQLTGKNIQYF,TGTGCCAGCAGCCAACTGACAGGGAAAAACATTCAGTACTTC,TRBV14,TRBJ2-4,TRBD1,14,-
CASSYSGQVNEKLFF,TGTGCCAGCAGCTACTCGGGACAGGTGAATGAAAAACTGTTTTTT,TRBV7-9,TRBJ1-4,TRBD1,15,-
CASSLSDRVPYEQYF,TGTGCCAGCAGTTTATCTGACAGGGTACCCTACGAGCAGTACTTC,TRBV27,TRBJ2-7,TRBD1,15,-
CASSSTGNPQHF,TGTGCCAGCAGTTCGACAGGGAATCCCCAGCATTTT,TRBV6-6,TRBJ1-5,TRBD1,12,few
CASSSRLAGASTDTQYF,TGTGCCAGCAGCTCCCGGCTAGCGGGGGCTAGCACAGATACGCAGTATTTT,TRBV7-9,TRBJ2-3,TRBD2,17,-
CASSSSPEGIYYEQYF,TGTGCCAGCAGCAGCTCGCCCGAGGGAATCTACTACGAGCAGTACTTC,TRBV27,TRBJ2-7,-,16,-
CASSGQIGVPGGGYEQYF,TGTGCCAGCAGCGGACAAATCGGGGTGCCAGGGGGCGGTTACGAGCAGTACTTC,TRBV7-2,TRBJ2-7,TRBD1,18,-
CASSEQQGKAGYTF,TGTGCCAGCAGTGAACAGCAGGGGAAGGCTGGCTACACCTTC,TRBV6-1,TRBJ1-2,-,14,-
CASSSLRGAGETQYF,TGTGCCAGCAGTTCCCTCCGGGGGGCGGGGGAGACCCAGTACTTC,TRBV5-4,TRBJ2-5,-,15,-
CASSSSGRAWNEQFF,TGTGCCAGCAGCTCCAGCGGGAGGGCCTGGAATGAGCAGTTCTTC,TRBV11-3,TRBJ2-1,TRBD2,15,few
CASSQGLAGGPSEGELFF,TGCGCCAGCAGCCAAGGACTAGCGGGGGGGCCGTCGGAGGGGGAGCTGTTTTTT,TRBV4-3,TRBJ2-2,TRBD2,18,-
CSVEPREGEQYF,TGCAGCGTTGAGCCCAGGGAGGGGGAGCAGTACTTC,TRBV29-1,TRBJ2-7,TRBD2,12,few
CASSLTSETQYF,TGTGCCAGCAGTTTGACTAGCGAGACCCAGTACTTC,TRBV28,TRBJ2-5,TRBD2,12,once
CASSPVTDTSGANVLTF,TGTGCCAGCTCACCGGTTACAGATACCTCTGGGGCCAACGTCCTGACTTTC,TRBV18,TRBJ2-6,-,17,-
CAGSWQNFGARETQYF,TGTGCCGGCAGCTGGCAGAATTTTGGGGCCCGCGAGACCCAGTACTTC,TRBV5-6,TRBJ2-5,-,16,once
CASSTGTGAWQTQYF,TGTGCCAGCAGTACCGGGACAGGGGCCTGGCAGACCCAGTACTTC,TRBV28,TRBJ2-5,TRBD1,15,-
CASSRDSPNEKLFF,TGTGCCAGCAGCCGAGACAGTCCTAATGAAAAACTGTTTTTT,TRBV7-9,TRBJ1-4,-,14,few
CSVRGFGTGRSGYGYTF,TGCAGCGTTCGTGGTTTTGGGACAGGGAGGAGTGGATATGGCTACACCTTC,TRBV29-1,TRBJ1-2,TRBD1,17,-
CAGGLTGELFF,TGTGCCGGGGGACTGACCGGGGAGCTGTTTTTT,TRBV30,TRBJ2-2,-,11,once
CASSRRETGYRPQYF,TGTGCCAGTAGTCGTAGGGAAACAGGCTACCGTCCGCAGTATTTT,TRBV19,TRBJ2-3,-,15,-
CASSKGLKGTYEQYF,TGTGCCAGCAGTAAGGGACTTAAGGGGACCTACGAGCAGTACTTC,TRBV6-1,TRBJ2-7,-,15,few